This TCR beta chain was documented in a study of naive and memory T cell subsets. The treatment: skin biopsy from PPD injection site in Mantoux-positive individual. A UMI-containing oligonucleotide was joined by 3' ligation to the TCR cDNA template. Ligated cDNA underwent four rounds of PCR with nested alpha and beta constant region primers and SP2. MiXCR, applied by TCRdb to the UMI-ligation and nested PCR reads, yields one record per CDR3 protein. Here the sample spans 25,000 to 35,000 distinct CDR3 sequences, about 6.9% being singletons. The CDR3 is made up of 15 amino acids. J was trimmed by 4 bases and V by 5 bases; bases with no gene match: 7. The germline V gene encodes CDR1 SGHAT and CDR2 FQDESV (reference sequence).

The receptor comes from an adult in good health. The sequences come from skin, collected from a tuberculin skin test site. The chain recombines TRBV11-1 with TRBJ2-1; 8 bases map to TRBD1. The chain's CDR3 is CASSKTTGGYNEQFF. Written as DNA, the CDR3 is TGTGCCAGCAGCAAGACTACAGGGGGTTACAATGAGCAGTTCTTC.